This passage covers 6 T cell receptor beta chains from one sample sequenced in a study of regulatory T cells in long-lasting Graves disease. As for time point: persistent/refractory GD, antithyroid drugs over 5 years with positive TRAb. There was RNA extracted from PBMCs, and the TCR library was made from it. Arm-PCR of CDR3 regions and iRepertoire HTBI primers were used to build TCR beta libraries. TCRdb re-derived calls from the multiplex PCR reads in MiXCR, one entry per CDR3 protein. The table lists some 430,000 distinct CDR3 sequences, roughly 21% of them singletons. Sequenced here: peripheral blood mononuclear cells (PBMCs), sampled when the disease was refractory, from a patient treated with antithyroid drugs. The origin of the receptors is a female donor with Graves disease.

The chain has TRBV7-2 and TRBJ2-5; 8 bases agree with TRBD2. The V and J ends lost 1 base and 5 bases, in that order; junction bases with no gene match: 6. The germline gives CDR1 SGHTA, CDR2 FQGNSA. The CDR3 spans 15 residues. CDR3 sequence: CASSLVREGRETQYF. CDR3 nucleotide sequence: TGTGCCAGCAGCTTAGTACGGGAGGGCCGCGAGACCCAGTACTTC.

This clonotype showed up many times. This rearrangement joins TRBV27 to TRBJ2-5; 13 positions agree with TRBD2. The CDR3 spans 14 residues. The V segment lost 5 bases and the J segment 5 bases; nucleotides outside the gene matches: 2. The germline V gene has CDR1 MNHEY and CDR2 SMNVEV (reference sequence). As DNA, the CDR3 is TGTGCCAGCAGTGTACTAGCGGGAGGGGAGACCCAGTACTTC. Amino acids: CASSVLAGGETQYF.

This clonotype showed up just once. The chain has TRBV5-1 and TRBJ2-5; 10 nucleotides match TRBD2. This CDR3 is built from 18 residues. CDR1 is SGHRS and CDR2 is YFSETQ in the germline V gene. With 0 bases clipped from V and 5 bases from J, the junction kept 13 bases outside the gene matches. The CDR3 nucleotides read TGCGCCAGCAGCTTGGAGCCTAGCGGGGGACGACCCTGGGAGACCCAGTACTTC. Its translation is CASSLEPSGGRPWETQYF. Full variable domain (missing parts from reference TRBV5-1 and TRBJ2-5): KAGVTQTPRYLIKTRGQQVTLSCSPISGHRSVSWYQQTPGQGLQFLFEYFSETQRNKGNFPGRFSGRQFSNSRSEMNVSTLELGDSALYLCASSLEPSGGRPWETQYFGPGTRLLVL.

The rearrangement joins TRBV12-3 or TRBV12-4 to TRBJ1-1; tentative D call: TRBD1 (6 bases). The CDR3 loop spans 13 amino acids. V was trimmed by 3 bases and J by 5 bases, leaving 10 bases between them. CDR3 nucleotides: TGTGCCAGCAGTTTCAGACAGGTAACTGAAGCTTTCTTT. Translating gives CASSFRQVTEAFF.

There are many counts of this clonotype. The rearrangement uses TRBV20-1 and TRBJ1-2, with D tentatively TRBD1 (5 bases). The V and J ends lost 7 bases and 11 bases respectively, with 8 bases between them. The CDR3 loop spans 8 amino acids. Germline CDR1 and CDR2: DFQATT and SNEGSKA (reference sequence). CDR3 nucleotide sequence: TGCAGTGTTGGGGCTTACACCTTC. Translated, it gives CSVGAYTF.

A few counts support this clonotype. The chain is built from TRBV29-1 and TRBJ2-5; the D gene is possibly TRBD1 (6 bases). Trimming took off 4 bases at V and 4 bases at J, with 22 bases between the two ends. There are 16 residues in the CDR3. CDR1 is SQVTM, CDR2 ANQGSEA, per germline. The CDR3 loop reads CSVASRLGRGGETQYF. CDR3 DNA: TGCAGCGTTGCCTCTAGGTTGGGGCGAGGGGGAGAGACCCAGTACTTC.